This TCR beta chain was sequenced for a study of CD8 T cells in ankylosing spondylitis. Per germline, CDR1 DFQATT and CDR2 SNEGSKA (reference sequence). There are 14 residues in the CDR3. V lost 0 bases and J lost 5, with 13 bases in between. There are a few counts of this clonotype. Its antigen is not identified. Broader study findings: Seemingly characteristic of ankylosing spondylitis blood was a TCR beta motif consisting of roughly 8 highly homologous variants.

TCRdb analysed the 5' RACE reads with MiXCR anew, one entry per CDR3 protein. Here the sample spans fewer than 500,000 distinct CDR3 sequences, 26% being singletons. The sequence came from a male donor with ankylosing spondylitis. This chain uses TRBV20-1 with TRBJ2-5, with D tentatively TRBD1 or TRBD2 (5 bases each). The sample consisted of blood, either unsorted or a sorted T cell fraction (not recorded which). The CDR3 loop is CSARDPLEGETQYF. The CDR3 coding sequence is TGCAGTGCTAGAGATCCGCTAGAGGGGGAGACCCAGTACTTC.